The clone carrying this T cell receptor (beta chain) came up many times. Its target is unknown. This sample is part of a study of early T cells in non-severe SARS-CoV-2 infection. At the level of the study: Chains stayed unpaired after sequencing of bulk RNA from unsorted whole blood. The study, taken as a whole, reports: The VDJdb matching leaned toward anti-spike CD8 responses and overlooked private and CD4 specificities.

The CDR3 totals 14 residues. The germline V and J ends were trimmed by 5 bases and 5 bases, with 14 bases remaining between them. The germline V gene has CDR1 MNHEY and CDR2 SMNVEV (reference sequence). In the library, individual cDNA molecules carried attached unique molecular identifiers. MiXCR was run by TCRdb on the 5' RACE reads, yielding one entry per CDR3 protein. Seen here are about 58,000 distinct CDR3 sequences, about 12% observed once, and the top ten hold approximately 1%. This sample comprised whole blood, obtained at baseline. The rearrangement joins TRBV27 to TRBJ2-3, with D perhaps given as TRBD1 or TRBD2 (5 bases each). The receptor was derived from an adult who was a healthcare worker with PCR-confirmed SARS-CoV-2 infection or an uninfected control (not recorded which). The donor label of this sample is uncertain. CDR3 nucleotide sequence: TGTGCCAGCAGTCTCCGGGACCCCGGAGATACGCAGTATTTT. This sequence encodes CASSLRDPGDTQYF.